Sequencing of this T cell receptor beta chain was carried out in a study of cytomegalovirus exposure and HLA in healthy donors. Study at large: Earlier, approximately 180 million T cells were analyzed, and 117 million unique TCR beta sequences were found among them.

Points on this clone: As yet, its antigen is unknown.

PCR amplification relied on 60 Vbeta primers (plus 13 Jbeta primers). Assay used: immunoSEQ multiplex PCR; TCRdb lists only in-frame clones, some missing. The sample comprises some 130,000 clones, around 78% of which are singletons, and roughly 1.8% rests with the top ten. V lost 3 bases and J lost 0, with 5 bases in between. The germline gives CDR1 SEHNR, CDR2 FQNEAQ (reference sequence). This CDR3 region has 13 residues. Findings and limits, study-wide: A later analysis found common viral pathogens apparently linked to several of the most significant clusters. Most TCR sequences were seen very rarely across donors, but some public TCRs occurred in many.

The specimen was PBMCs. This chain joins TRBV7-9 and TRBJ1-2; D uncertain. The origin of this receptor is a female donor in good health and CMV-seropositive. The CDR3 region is CASSFQANYGYTF. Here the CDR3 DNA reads TGTGCCAGCAGCTTTCAGGCTAACTATGGCTACACCTTC.